These T cell receptor beta chains were read from a single sample in a study of control samples from healthy donors and cancer patients. Clones were read by immunoSEQ multiplex PCR, and TCRdb kept only the in-frame ones, dropping some. The table has around 130,000 clones, about 93% seen once. The sequenced sample consisted of PBMCs. These receptors all come from a man over 45 with head and neck cancer. CDR3s include the opening cysteine and the closing phenylalanine or tryptophan. Fields, in order: clone size, J gene, D gene, V gene, CDR3 DNA, CDR3 protein. The D gene is left open where the match is weak. Clone size is given for some rows only: seen once, a few or many times, or a class if the clone is expanded.

once | TRBJ1-1 | TRBD1 | TRBV7-3 | TGTGCCAGCAGCCCAGGGGGCGGGTACGTCCGCACTGAAGCTTTCTTT | CASSPGGGYVRTEAFF
. | TRBJ2-1 | . | TRBV6-5 | TGTGCCAGCAGCCTGTCGTGGAGCTCCTACAATGAGCAGTTCTTC | CASSLSWSSYNEQFF
. | TRBJ1-6 | TRBD1 | TRBV18 | TGTGCCAGCTCACCCCTGGGACAGGACCTAAATTCACCCCTCCACTTT | CASSPLGQDLNSPLHF
. | TRBJ2-1 | . | TRBV12-2 | TGTGCAAGTCGCTTAGAGAGCTTTGTTATCAAGCGGGGGGGCATCCACAATGAGCAGTTCTTC | CASRLESFVIKRGGIHNEQFF
. | TRBJ1-2 | TRBD1 | TRBV24-1 | TGTGCCACCCAGGGAATAGGGACAGGGACGGGTGGCTACACCTTC | CATQGIGTGTGGYTF
once | TRBJ2-7 | TRBD2 | TRBV5-4 | TGTGCCAGCAGCTCCGCCCTAGCGGGGGACTCCTACGAGCAGTACTTC | CASSSALAGDSYEQYF
once | TRBJ1-1 | . | TRBV19 | TGTGCCAGTAGCCCCGACATGGCAGCTAACACTGAAGCTTTCTTT | CASSPDMAANTEAFF
once | TRBJ2-1 | TRBD1 | TRBV30 | TGTGCCTGGAGTCCCCCGGGACAGGCCATCAATGAGCAGTTCTTC | CAWSPPGQAINEQFF
. | TRBJ2-5 | . | TRBV2 | TGTGCCAGCAGTGCAACAGGGTATTTGGAGACCCAGTACTTC | CASSATGYLETQYF
. | TRBJ2-1 | . | TRBV4-1 | TGCGCCAGCAGCCAAGAGGGCGGGATAAGCGGGTTACTCAATGAGCAGTTCTTC | CASSQEGGISGLLNEQFF
. | TRBJ2-1 | TRBD1 | TRBV27 | TGTGCCAGCAGTCCCCGACAGGGACCCGCTGACGATGAGCAGTTCTTC | CASSPRQGPADDEQFF
. | TRBJ2-7 | . | TRBV15 | TGTGCCACCAGCAGAGGACAGACGGGACGGGAGCAGTACTTC | CATSRGQTGREQYF
. | TRBJ2-5 | . | TRBV5-1 | TGCGCCAGCAGCTTGGCGACAAGCGGAGAGACCCAGTACTTC | CASSLATSGETQYF
. | TRBJ2-1 | TRBD1 | TRBV2 | TGTGCCAGCTCTAGACAGGGGGCCTACAATGAGCAGTTCTTC | CASSRQGAYNEQFF
. | TRBJ1-1 | TRBD1 | TRBV24-1 | TGTGCCACCCACGTAGGGGACAGGGAGGACACTGAAGCTTTCTTT | CATHVGDREDTEAFF
. | TRBJ1-1 | . | TRBV4-3 | TGCGCCAGCAGCCAAGACCACGACAGTGAAGCTTTCTTT | CASSQDHDSEAFF
. | TRBJ1-1 | . | TRBV23-1 | TGCGCCAGCCGTTCGTACTTAGAAGCTTTCTTT | CASRSYLEAFF
. | TRBJ1-5 | . | TRBV7-9 | TGTGCCAGCAGCTTAGGGGGGATTCCCCAGCATTTT | CASSLGGIPQHF
. | TRBJ1-1 | . | TRBV7-7 | TGTGCCAGCAGCTTATATATGTCAGGCCCCACTGAAGCTTTCTTT | CASSLYMSGPTEAFF
. | TRBJ2-7 | . | TRBV7-2 | TGTGCCAGCAGCTTAGGTTCAGGGCGCGAGCAGTACTTC | CASSLGSGREQYF
. | TRBJ1-4 | . | TRBV18 | TGTGCCAGCTCACCGGGACAAAATAATGAAAAACTGTTTTTT | CASSPGQNNEKLFF
once | TRBJ1-1 | . | TRBV4-2 | TGTGCCAGCAGCCAAGACGACTCCGGGACCGTAAACACTGAAGCTTTCTTT | CASSQDDSGTVNTEAFF
. | TRBJ2-1 | . | TRBV2 | TGTGCCAGCAGCAAAGAAGGGAAAACAGGTTTGAATGAGCAGTTCTTC | CASSKEGKTGLNEQFF
once | TRBJ1-2 | . | TRBV7-3 | TGTGCCAGCAGCCCCGGGGGAGCTGGTAACTATGGCTACACCTTC | CASSPGGAGNYGYTF
. | TRBJ1-2 | . | TRBV7-9 | TGTGCCAGCAGCTTAGCCAGCACTCGTCTCTCTATGGGCTACACCTTC | CASSLASTRLSMGYTF
. | TRBJ2-3 | TRBD2 | TRBV6-5 | TGTGCCAGCATGCTAGCGGGTGACACAGATACGCAGTATTTT | CASMLAGDTDTQYF
. | TRBJ1-2 | . | TRBV28 | TGTGCCAGCAGTCCCGGACAGTTAGCTAACTATGGATACACCTTC | CASSPGQLANYGYTF
. | TRBJ2-5 | . | TRBV7-9 | TGTGCCAGCAGCTTAGGTCGAACCGACCAAGAGACCCAGTACTTC | CASSLGRTDQETQYF
. | TRBJ1-1 | . | TRBV28 | TGTGCCAGCAGTCCCCTGGCCAGGGGGAACACTGAAGCTTTCTTT | CASSPLARGNTEAFF
once | TRBJ1-6 | . | TRBV6-2/TRBV6-3 | TGTGCCAGCAGTACCCTCTTACAGGGCAGCTCCTATAATTCACCCCTCCACTTT | CASSTLLQGSSYNSPLHF
. | TRBJ1-4 | . | TRBV6-2/TRBV6-3 | TGTGCCAGCAGTTACGTCGGGGAAAAACTGTTTTTT | CASSYVGEKLFF
. | TRBJ1-5 | TRBD1 | TRBV13 | TGTGCCAGCAGCCTTAACGGACAGGGAAATCAGCCCCAGCATTTT | CASSLNGQGNQPQHF
. | TRBJ2-7 | TRBD1 | TRBV5-1 | TGCGCCAGCAGCTTGTCAGGACAGGGGAGCTACGAGCAGTACTTC | CASSLSGQGSYEQYF
. | TRBJ2-5 | . | TRBV2 | TGTGCCAGCAGCGGGGACCCCGGGACCCAGTACTTC | CASSGDPGTQYF
. | TRBJ2-1 | . | TRBV6-6 | TGTGCCAGCAGTTATGCCCTAGATAAGCAGTTCTTC | CASSYALDKQFF
. | TRBJ2-1 | TRBD1 | TRBV10-3 | TGTGCCATCAGTGACCTAACAGGGGGCAATGAGCAGTTCTTC | CAISDLTGGNEQFF
. | TRBJ1-3 | . | TRBV15 | TGTGCCACCAGCGGAGTAGGCTCTGGAAACACCATATATTTT | CATSGVGSGNTIYF
few | TRBJ2-1 | . | TRBV24-1 | TGTGCCACCAGTGCTCCAATTCGTGGATTAAATGAGCAGTTCTTC | CATSAPIRGLNEQFF
. | TRBJ2-1 | TRBD2 | TRBV18 | TGTGCCAGCTCACCACAGCGGGGGCAGGGTGAGCAGTTCTTC | CASSPQRGQGEQFF
. | TRBJ2-2 | TRBD2 | TRBV6-5 | TGTGCCAGCGCCGACGGGGGGGTAACCGGGGAGCTGTTTTTT | CASADGGVTGELFF
. | TRBJ2-2 | TRBD2 | TRBV7-3 | TGTGCCAGCAGCCCCCTAGCGGCCGGGGAGCTGTTTTTT | CASSPLAAGELFF
. | TRBJ1-5 | TRBD1 | TRBV6-5 | TGTGCCAGCAGAGATACAGGGGGCTATCAGCCCCAGCATTTT | CASRDTGGYQPQHF
. | TRBJ1-4 | . | TRBV3-1/TRBV3-2 | TGTGCCAGCAGCCAACTGAGAGGAGTGCTTGAAAAACTGTTTTTT | CASSQLRGVLEKLFF
. | TRBJ2-7 | . | TRBV7-8 | TGTGCCAGCAGCCCGAACCCGGGGGCCGAGCAGTACTTC | CASSPNPGAEQYF
. | TRBJ2-3 | . | TRBV7-9 | TGTGCCAGCAGCCTCGACCCTAGCGCCACAGATACGCAGTATTTT | CASSLDPSATDTQYF
. | TRBJ1-5 | . | TRBV14 | TGTGCCAGCAGCCAAGAGCCTCAAGACCAACAGCCCCAGCATTTT | CASSQEPQDQQPQHF
. | TRBJ2-3 | . | TRBV5-1 | TGCGCCAGCAGCTTACTGGGGTCAGATACGCAGTATTTT | CASSLLGSDTQYF
. | TRBJ2-4 | . | TRBV9 | TGTGCCAGCAGCGGCCGACCCACCCTAGCCAAAAACATTCAGTACTTC | CASSGRPTLAKNIQYF